The 13 T cell receptor beta chains below come from one sample, sequenced in a study of blood T cell repertoires in COVID-19. The repertoire was sequenced with immunoSEQ multiplex PCR; TCRdb's copy has only in-frame clones and lacks some. The sample has 90,000 to 150,000 clones; more than 60% are singletons. The sequencing input was peripheral blood. These receptors originate from a middle-aged man with acute or convalescent COVID-19.

This clone showed up just once. The chain combines TRBV9 with TRBJ1-1; no clear D gene. Germline CDR1 reads SGDLS; CDR2 reads YYNGEE. The CDR3 contains 12 residues. The V end was cut by 4 bases, the J end by 5 bases, with 9 bases between. Here the CDR3 DNA reads TGTGCCAGCAGCACACAGCAAACTGAAGCTTTCTTT. It yields the protein CASSTQQTEAFF.

This chain connects TRBV30 to TRBJ1-1, with D unresolved. V was clipped by 1 base and J by 4 bases, with 16 bases between them. Germline-derived CDR1 and CDR2 are GTSNPN and SVGIG (reference sequence). The CDR3 is 15 residues long. The CDR3 coding sequence is TGTGCCTGGAGTGACGATCTAGGTGGGAGCACTGAAGCTTTCTTT. Translated: CAWSDDLGGSTEAFF.

This clone was observed a single time. V and J are TRBV7-9 and TRBJ2-3, with D maybe TRBD2 (5 bases). This CDR3 region has 15 residues. V was pared by 4 bases and J by 2 bases, with 13 bases between. Germline CDR1 reads SEHNR; CDR2 reads FQNEAQ (reference sequence). CDR3 region: CASSSTAAYTDTQYF. The CDR3 DNA follows: TGTGCCAGCAGCTCCACAGCGGCTTACACAGATACGCAGTATTTT.

The V and J genes are TRBV2 and TRBJ2-3; D gene unclear. Germline CDR1 is SNHLY and CDR2 is FYNNEI. The ends were cut back, 8 bases at V and 0 bases at J, with 15 bases in the middle. This CDR3 region has 15 residues. This CDR3 reads CASVDVLTSTDTQYF. For the CDR3, the DNA is TGTGCCAGCGTTGACGTACTAACTAGCACAGATACGCAGTATTTT.

The gene calls are TRBV2 and TRBJ1-6; 8 bases line up with TRBD1. The CDR3 extends over 14 amino acids. J was trimmed by 8 bases and V by 6 bases; bases with no gene match: 6. Looked up from germline, CDR1 is SNHLY and CDR2 is FYNNEI. Written as DNA, the CDR3 is TGTGCCAGCAGCGGAGACAGGGGTGATTCACCCCTCCACTTT. This sequence encodes CASSGDRGDSPLHF.

The chain links TRBV19 to TRBJ2-1, with 10 bases fitting TRBD2. The CDR3 runs 15 residues. J lost 6 bases, V lost 2 bases, and 4 bases had no gene match. CDR1 is LNHDA, CDR2 SQIVND, per germline (reference sequence). The CDR3 bases are TGTGCCAGTAGTATATCTAGCGGGAGCATCAATGAGCAGTTCTTC. Its protein is CASSISSGSINEQFF.

This clone showed up just a few times. The chain combines TRBV28 with TRBJ1-1; TRBD1 aligns across 7 bases. The length of the CDR3 is 15 residues. Germline lookup yields CDR1 MDHEN and CDR2 SYDVKM. V trimming: 7 bases; J trimming: 3 bases; junction bases outside the gene matches: 11. The CDR3 sequence is CASTWGAQGDTEAFF. The DNA of the CDR3 is TGTGCCAGCACCTGGGGGGCGCAGGGGGACACTGAAGCTTTCTTT.

Of note for this clone: Other DNA sequences from this sample encode an identical CDR3 as well. The rearrangement joins TRBV7-3 to TRBJ1-1, with D possibly TRBD1 on 5 matching bases. V lost 6 bases to trimming and J lost 5 bases, with 13 bases between them. The germline CDR1 and CDR2 sequences are SGHTA and FQGTGA. The CDR3 runs 13 residues. The CDR3 loop reads CASSQSGGTEAFF. The DNA of the CDR3 is TGTGCCAGCAGTCAGTCTGGGGGGACTGAAGCTTTCTTT. Full variable domain (outside the CDR3, taken from reference TRBV7-3 and TRBJ1-1): GAGVSQTPSNKVTEKGKYVELRCDPISGHTALYWYRQSLGQGPEFLIYFQGTGAADDSGLPNDRFFAVRPEGSVSTLKIQRTERGDSAVYLCASSQSGGTEAFFGQGTRLTVV.

This clone has only a few counts. The gene calls are TRBV5-4 and TRBJ2-5, with a tentative D call TRBD2 (6 bases). Trimming took 0 bases from V and 7 from J, leaving 16 bases between them. Germline-derived CDR1 and CDR2 are SGHNT and YYREEE (reference sequence). The CDR3 has 15 residues. DNA for the CDR3: TGTGCCAGCAGCTTGGAGACGGGCGGAGGGGTGACCCAGTACTTC. Translation gives CASSLETGGGVTQYF.

The J gene is TRBJ1-6, the V gene TRBV28, with 7 bases aligning to TRBD1. After removal of 6 bases from V and 7 bases from J, the junction contained 6 bases not matched to a gene. Germline loops: CDR1 MDHEN, CDR2 SYDVKM. The CDR3 is 14 residues long. The CDR3 loop reads CASRTTGVNSPLHF. The CDR3 nucleotides are TGTGCCAGCAGAACTACAGGGGTGAATTCACCCCTCCACTTT.

V is TRBV11-2 and J is TRBJ2-1, with D perhaps TRBD1 (6 bases). The V and J ends lost 3 bases and 0 bases respectively, with 15 bases between them. This CDR3 is built from 17 residues. Per germline, CDR1 SGHAT and CDR2 FQNNGV. The DNA of the CDR3 is TGTGCCAGCAGCTTGCGCCCTGGACAGAGCTCCTACAATGAGCAGTTCTTC. This codes for CASSLRPGQSSYNEQFF.

This clone was recorded only once. This chain joins TRBV3-1 (or the pseudogene TRBV3-2) and TRBJ1-3, with 8 positions matching TRBD1. The germline gives CDR1 LGHDT, CDR2 YNNKEL (reference sequence). The V and J ends lost 1 base and 0 bases, in that order; junction bases with no gene match: 2. The CDR3 spans 16 residues. The CDR3 region is CASSQGTGSSGNTIYF. The CDR3, as DNA: TGTGCCAGCAGCCAAGGGACAGGGAGCTCTGGAAACACCATATATTTT.

V and J are TRBV15 and TRBJ1-1, with D possibly matching TRBD1 (5 bases). V was pared by 0 bases and J by 11 bases, with 10 bases between. The CDR3 is 12 residues long. The germline CDR1 and CDR2 sequences are LNHNV and YYDKDF (reference sequence). The CDR3 sequence: CATSRDRGRAFF. The DNA of the CDR3 is TGTGCCACCAGCAGAGATAGGGGTAGGGCTTTCTTT.